This entry lists 9 T cell receptor beta chains sequenced from one sample in a study of memory CD4+ T cells and cytomegalovirus serostatus. Assay: immunoSEQ multiplex PCR; the TCRdb copy retains only in-frame clones and omits some. The table shows some 60,000 clones, with about 81% occurring only once. Single viable CD3+CD4+CD8-CD45RO+ cells were sorted as the memory CD4+ T cells. The specimen was memory CD4+ T cells from blood. The receptors here all came from an adult in good health and CMV-seronegative.

This clone turned up a few times. V usage is TRBV30 and J usage is TRBJ1-1; D possibly corresponds to TRBD1 (6 bases). Trimming removed 0 bases from V and 5 bases from J, with 13 bases in between. CDR1 and CDR2 (germline): GTSNPN, SVGIG (reference sequence). CDR3 length: 14 amino acids. The CDR3 is CAWSVTGIWTEAFF. DNA of the CDR3: TGTGCCTGGAGTGTGACAGGAATATGGACTGAAGCTTTCTTT.

The V call is TRBV11-1, the J call TRBJ2-3; D is possibly TRBD1 or TRBD2 (5 bases each). Germline V gene lookup returns CDR1 SGHAT and CDR2 FQDESV (reference sequence). This CDR3 contains 14 residues. V was cut by 3 bases and J by 1 base, with 8 bases left in between. This CDR3 is CASSLGTGTDTQYF. The CDR3 DNA follows: TGTGCCAGCAGCTTGGGGACCGGCACAGATACGCAGTATTTT. Full variable domain (rest looked up from reference TRBV11-1 and TRBJ2-3): EAEVAQSPRYKITEKSQAVAFWCDPISGHATLYWYRQILGQGPELLVQFQDESVVDDSQLPKDRFSAERLKGVDSTLKIQPAELGDSAMYLCASSLGTGTDTQYFGPGTRLTVL.

The J gene is TRBJ2-3, the V gene TRBV11-3; the match to TRBD1 covers 7 bases. V trimming: 5 bases; J trimming: 2 bases; junction bases outside the gene matches: 13. CDR3 length: 17 amino acids. Germline lookup yields CDR1 SGHNT and CDR2 YENEEA. CDR3 nucleotide sequence: TGTGCCAGCAGCCCGCCGGGGCTGGGACAGTCCACAGATACGCAGTATTTT. The encoded protein is CASSPPGLGQSTDTQYF.

The rearrangement joins TRBV5-4 to TRBJ2-2, with D uncertain. The ends were cut back, 7 bases at V and 1 base at J, with 17 bases in the middle. The germline V gene has CDR1 SGHNT and CDR2 YYREEE (reference sequence). The CDR3 is 16 residues long. The CDR3 sequence: CASGSARNKNTGELFF. The CDR3 DNA reads TGTGCCAGCGGATCCGCTCGTAATAAGAACACCGGGGAGCTGTTTTTT.

The chain links TRBV28 to TRBJ2-1; no clear D gene. V lost 7 bases and J 4 bases, leaving 41 bases between the germline ends. Looked up from germline, CDR1 is MDHEN and CDR2 is SYDVKM. The CDR3 has 23 amino acids. For the CDR3, the DNA is TGTGCCAGCACTTCCCATCCCGTACGACCCAAAATAGGGCCAAGGGCCCCATACAATGAGCAGTTCTTC. This translates into CASTSHPVRPKIGPRAPYNEQFF.

This CDR3 reads CAWSPDRYSYTF. The CDR3 bases are TGTGCCTGGAGTCCGGACAGGTACAGCTACACCTTC. This chain uses TRBV30 with TRBJ1-2, with 7 positions matching TRBD1. Per the germline V gene, CDR1 is GTSNPN and CDR2 is SVGIG (reference sequence). V shed 2 bases, J shed 9 bases, and the junction held 6 bases outside the gene matches. The CDR3 length is 12 residues.

The V call is TRBV5-6, the J call TRBJ1-3; 7 bases agree with TRBD1. Germline V gene data show CDR1 as SGHDT and CDR2 as YYEEEE. V dropped 5 bases and J dropped 0; count of bases not matched to a gene: 11. The CDR3 is 17 amino acids. The CDR3 DNA reads as TGTGCCAGCAGGAAGGGGCTGGGACAGCTCTCTGGAAACACCATATATTTT. This sequence encodes CASRKGLGQLSGNTIYF. The complete variable domain, with remaining parts taken from reference TRBV5-6 and TRBJ1-3, reads DAGVTQSPTHLIKTRGQQVTLRCSPKSGHDTVSWYQQALGQGPQFIFQYYEEEERQRGNFPDRFSGHQFPNYSSELNVNALLLGDSALYLCASRKGLGQLSGNTIYFGEGSWLTVV.

CDR3 amino acids: CATRGRGHEKLFF. As DNA, the CDR3 is TGTGCCACTCGAGGGAGGGGGCATGAAAAACTGTTTTTT. The V and J genes are TRBV2 and TRBJ1-4; 7 bases match TRBD1. Germline CDR1 reads SNHLY; CDR2 reads FYNNEI. J gave up 6 bases and V 10 bases, and 8 bases lay outside the gene matches. The CDR3 totals 13 residues.

The chain recombines TRBV6-5 with TRBJ2-1; no clear D. The V end lost 6 bases, the J end lost 7 bases, and 16 bases lay between the germline ends. The CDR3 totals 14 residues. Germline-derived CDR1 and CDR2 are MNHEY and SVGAGI. The CDR3 is CASRSVLEYNEQFF. DNA for the CDR3: TGTGCCAGCAGATCGGTACTCGAGTATAATGAGCAGTTCTTC.